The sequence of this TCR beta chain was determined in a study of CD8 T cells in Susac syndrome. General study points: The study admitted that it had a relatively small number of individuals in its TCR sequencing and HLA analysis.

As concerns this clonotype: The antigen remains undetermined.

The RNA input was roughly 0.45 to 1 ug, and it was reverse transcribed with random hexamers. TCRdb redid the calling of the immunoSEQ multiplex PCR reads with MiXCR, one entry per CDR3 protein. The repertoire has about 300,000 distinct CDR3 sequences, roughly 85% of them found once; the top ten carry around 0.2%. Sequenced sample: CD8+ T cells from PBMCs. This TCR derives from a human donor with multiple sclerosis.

CDR3 amino acids: CASSSPGQGREQYF. DNA for the CDR3: TGTGCCAGCAGTTCTCCGGGACAGGGGAGGGAGCAGTACTTC. The J gene is TRBJ2-7, the V gene TRBV28; 10 nucleotides agree with TRBD1. The germline V gene encodes CDR1 MDHEN and CDR2 SYDVKM. The CDR3 has 14 amino acids. The V gene end was trimmed by 4 bases and the J gene end by 7 bases; junction bases not matched to a gene: 7. Full variable domain (outside the CDR3, taken from reference TRBV28 and TRBJ2-7): DVKVTQSSRYLVKRTGEKVFLECVQDMDHENMFWYRQDPGLGLRLIYFSYDVKMKEKGDIPEGYSVSREKKERFSLILESASTNQTSMYLCASSSPGQGREQYFGPGTRLTVT.